A selection of T cell receptor beta chains follows, all from one sample in a study of spatial heterogeneity in lung cancer. TCRdb ran MiXCR on the 5' RACE reads and lists one entry per CDR3 protein. The sample records about 2,900 distinct CDR3 sequences, over 10% being singletons. The sample here was normal lung tissue next to the tumor, taken at surgery. All receptors come from a male donor with early-stage non-small cell lung cancer. The CDR3 runs from the conserved cysteine through the conserved F or W. The D gene is left open where the match is weak. Size is stated for part of the rows, as once, few or many counts, or as a class when the clone is expanded.

V,D,J,size,DNA,CDR3
TRBV20-1,.,TRBJ2-2,medium-sized,TGCAGTGCTAGATCGGCCCCTCAGATGAACACCGGGGAGCTGTTTTTT,CSARSAPQMNTGELFF
TRBV20-1,TRBD2,TRBJ2-5,many,TGCAGTGCTAGGGGATCTACTAGCGGGGCTGAAGAGACCCAGTACTTC,CSARGSTSGAEETQYF
TRBV28,TRBD1,TRBJ2-7,.,TGTGCCAGCAGTTACGGGGACAGGGGTTCCTACGAGCAGTACTTC,CASSYGDRGSYEQYF
TRBV29-1,.,TRBJ2-2,medium-sized,TGCAGCGTTATCGGGGAAGACAAGAACACCGGGGAGCTGTTTTTT,CSVIGEDKNTGELFF
TRBV5-1,.,TRBJ2-3,medium-sized,TGCGCCAGCAGCTTGGAACCCCTCCGCACAGATACGCAGTATTTT,CASSLEPLRTDTQYF
TRBV3-1,.,TRBJ1-4,.,TGTGCCAGCAGCCAAATATCGGGGCAGCTTAATGAAAAACTGTTTTTT,CASSQISGQLNEKLFF
TRBV29-1,TRBD1,TRBJ1-2,medium-sized,TGCAGCGTTGAAGCAGGGGGCTATGGCTACACCTTC,CSVEAGGYGYTF
TRBV5-5,TRBD1,TRBJ1-5,many,TGTGCCAGCAGCTTGGGTGGAGGCAGGGGGTTTCAGCCCCAGCATTTT,CASSLGGGRGFQPQHF
TRBV2,.,TRBJ2-7,medium-sized,TGTGCCAGCAGTCCATGGCGGGGCGAGCAGTACTTC,CASSPWRGEQYF
TRBV20-1,.,TRBJ2-7,medium-sized,TGCAGTGCTAGAGATGTGGCGGCTGGGTACGAGCAGTACTTC,CSARDVAAGYEQYF
TRBV5-1,.,TRBJ2-1,medium-sized,TGCGCCAGCAGTTTACTCGGGGGTTCCTACAATGAGCAGTTCTTC,CASSLLGGSYNEQFF
TRBV3-1,.,TRBJ2-6,medium-sized,TGTGCCAGCAGCCGGGAACTCTCTGGGGCCAACGTCCTGACTTTC,CASSRELSGANVLTF
TRBV27,.,TRBJ2-7,medium-sized,TGTGCCAGCGCGTACTCTCTCCTTTACGAGCAGTACTTC,CASAYSLLYEQYF
TRBV20-1,TRBD2,TRBJ2-4,many,TGCAGTGCTAGAGATTTGGAGGGAGGGACGGGAAACATTCAGTACTTC,CSARDLEGGTGNIQYF
TRBV18,.,TRBJ2-3,.,TGTGCCAGCTCCCAGACGGGGCTCACAGATACGCAGTATTTT,CASSQTGLTDTQYF
TRBV27,.,TRBJ1-1,medium-sized,TGTGCCAGCAGTTTATCACGGAACACTGAAGCTTTCTTT,CASSLSRNTEAFF
TRBV28,TRBD2,TRBJ2-5,medium-sized,TGTGCCAGCAGTTCCCCCGGACTAGCGGGAGGAGAGACCCAGTACTTC,CASSSPGLAGGETQYF
TRBV19,.,TRBJ2-1,medium-sized,TGTGCCAGTAGTATCCGGGACTACAATGAGCAGTTCTTC,CASSIRDYNEQFF
TRBV12-3/TRBV12-4,TRBD1,TRBJ1-2,medium-sized,TGTGCCAGCAGCCCGGGGGGGACAGGGAGGCGGTATGGCTACACCTTC,CASSPGGTGRRYGYTF
TRBV6-6,TRBD2,TRBJ2-5,medium-sized,TGTGCCAGCAGTTACTCATTCCTAGCGGGGACCCAAGAGACCCAGTACTTC,CASSYSFLAGTQETQYF
TRBV10-2,.,TRBJ2-7,hyperexpanded,TGCGCCAGCCTCTTAGCACTACCAAATTCGATCGAGCAGTACTTC,CASLLALPNSIEQYF
TRBV7-2,TRBD2,TRBJ2-7,many,TGTGCCAGCAGCCTTAGCGGGAGCTCGACGTACGAGCAGTACTTC,CASSLSGSSTYEQYF
TRBV5-6,TRBD1,TRBJ1-6,.,TGTGCCAGCAGCTGGGACAGGGAGCTCTATAATTCACCCCTCCACTTT,CASSWDRELYNSPLHF
TRBV6-6,.,TRBJ2-1,large,TGTGCCAGCAGTTACTCACCCAGGGATCCCTACAATGAGCAGTTCTTC,CASSYSPRDPYNEQFF
TRBV30,.,TRBJ2-3,medium-sized,TGTGCCTGGAGGAGGGCAGATACGCAGTATTTT,CAWRRADTQYF
TRBV20-1,.,TRBJ1-6,medium-sized,TGCAGTGCTAGAGGGACAGAAGGGAGAGGACCCCTCCACTTT,CSARGTEGRGPLHF
TRBV4-1,.,TRBJ1-1,once,TGCGCCAGCAGCCTACCGTCGAACACTGAAGCTTTCTTT,CASSLPSNTEAFF
TRBV14,.,TRBJ2-5,large,TGTGCCAGCAGCCAAAGAGGAGGGCCCTCGGGAGAGACCCAGTACTTC,CASSQRGGPSGETQYF
TRBV4-1,.,TRBJ1-6,medium-sized,TGCGCCAGCAGCCAAGATCCGGGACGGAACAATTCACCCCTCCACTTT,CASSQDPGRNNSPLHF
TRBV7-2,.,TRBJ2-7,medium-sized,TGTGCCAGCAGCCTAGACAGGAACTCCTACGAGCAGTACTTC,CASSLDRNSYEQYF
TRBV30,.,TRBJ1-1,medium-sized,TGTGCCTGGAGTAACAGGGAGGGCACTGAAGCTTTCTTT,CAWSNREGTEAFF
TRBV12-3/TRBV12-4,.,TRBJ2-3,medium-sized,TGTGCCAGCAGCGACGATCCAGATACGCAGTATTTT,CASSDDPDTQYF
TRBV2,TRBD1,TRBJ2-1,medium-sized,TGTGCCAGCAGTGAAGCTTCAGGGGGCTACAATGAGCAGTTCTTC,CASSEASGGYNEQFF
TRBV30,.,TRBJ2-7,medium-sized,TGTGCCTGGAGCGTTAACAACTGGGGGAAGGAAGAGCAGTACTTC,CAWSVNNWGKEEQYF
TRBV7-8,.,TRBJ2-7,few,TGTGCCAGCAGCTTAGCGCCTGGACACCACTACGAGCAGTACTTC,CASSLAPGHHYEQYF
TRBV6-2/TRBV6-3,.,TRBJ2-5,medium-sized,TGTGCCAGCAATTCAGGGTACGAGACCCAGTACTTC,CASNSGYETQYF
TRBV12-5,.,TRBJ2-1,few,TGTGCTAGTACGGGGGTATACAATGAGCAGTTCTTC,CASTGVYNEQFF
TRBV7-9,.,TRBJ2-5,.,TGTGCCAGCAGCTTAGGCTGGGCAAGCGGACATCCCGGGGAGACCCAGTACTTC,CASSLGWASGHPGETQYF
TRBV6-6,.,TRBJ1-1,.,TGTGCCAGCAGTCCCCCCCAGGGGGAAGCTTTCTTT,CASSPPQGEAFF
TRBV19,.,TRBJ1-4,medium-sized,TGTGCCAGTAGCGAACCTCTCCGGACCTCCCGATCCCGGTACAATGAAAAACTGTTTTTT,CASSEPLRTSRSRYNEKLFF
TRBV7-9,TRBD1,TRBJ2-5,medium-sized,TGTGCCAGCAGCGCGGGGACAGGGTTCCAAGAGACCCAGTACTTC,CASSAGTGFQETQYF
TRBV5-1,.,TRBJ1-4,.,TGCGCCAGCAGCTGGACTTCATCCTCGGAACTGTTTTTT,CASSWTSSSELFF
TRBV20-1,.,TRBJ1-2,medium-sized,TGCAGTGCTTACTCAGGGTCCCATGGCTACACCTTC,CSAYSGSHGYTF
TRBV20-1,TRBD2,TRBJ2-1,medium-sized,TGCAGTGCTAGGTTAAGCGGGAGGGCCCCCAGAAGAGGTTACAATGAGCAGTTCTTC,CSARLSGRAPRRGYNEQFF
TRBV25-1,.,TRBJ1-1,many,TGTGCCAGCAGCCCAATGGGACTCCAAGAAGCTTTCTTT,CASSPMGLQEAFF
TRBV4-2,.,TRBJ2-3,many,TGTGCCAGCAGCCAGGGTATAGGCTTGGATACGCAGTATTTT,CASSQGIGLDTQYF
TRBV7-6,TRBD2,TRBJ2-1,many,TGTGCCAGCAGCTTAGCGGCTAGCGGGTTCTACAATGAGCAGTTCTTC,CASSLAASGFYNEQFF
TRBV27,.,TRBJ2-1,medium-sized,TGTGCCAGCAGGGGGTCCTCCTACAATGAGCAGTTCTTC,CASRGSSYNEQFF
TRBV6-1,.,TRBJ2-7,medium-sized,TGTGCCAGCAGTGACAGCTACGAGCAGTACTTC,CASSDSYEQYF
TRBV20-1,.,TRBJ2-5,many,TGCAGTGCCCGTCAGGGGTTCCAAGAGACCCAGTACTTC,CSARQGFQETQYF
TRBV20-1,.,TRBJ2-3,medium-sized,TGCAGTGCTAGTCGGACAGTCAACACAGATACGCAGTATTTT,CSASRTVNTDTQYF
TRBV28,.,TRBJ1-2,medium-sized,TGTGCCAGCAGTTTCCATCGACAGGACCTTAACTATGGCTACACCTTC,CASSFHRQDLNYGYTF
TRBV18,TRBD2,TRBJ2-1,.,TGTGCCAGCTCACCGGGGAGGGACAATGAGCAGTTCTTC,CASSPGRDNEQFF
TRBV2,.,TRBJ2-7,many,TGTGCCAGCAGGGGATTGACAGCCTACGAGCAGTACTTC,CASRGLTAYEQYF
TRBV20-1,TRBD2,TRBJ2-7,many,TGCAGTGCTCGAATTAGCGGGAGAGGCGAGCAGTACTTC,CSARISGRGEQYF